This T cell receptor (beta chain) was observed in a study of blood T cell repertoires in COVID-19. Turning to the study itself: In each case, the material was cDNA or gDNA derived from T cells, B-cell-depleted T cells, or PBMCs.

Original methodology: For nucleated cells, counts were estimated from reference gene primer amplification. Sequencing was performed with immunoSEQ multiplex PCR; in TCRdb, only in-frame clones are kept and a portion is missing. The DNA gave D and trimming, while V, J and clone size come from that table. The table has fewer than 350,000 clones, 86% seen once. V dropped 0 bases and J dropped 3 bases, with 8 bases sitting between them. This CDR3 comprises 13 residues. The germline CDR1 and CDR2 sequences are GTSNPN and SVGIG (reference sequence). Patients at the Seattle site were enrolled during active infection and followed longitudinally.

This TCR derives from a woman in her 30s with COVID-19, enrolled during active disease. J is TRBJ1-1 and V is TRBV30; D is undetermined. Sequencing was done on a sample of peripheral blood. The CDR3, as DNA: TGTGCCTGGAGTGTGGGGAGAGACACTGAAGCTTTCTTT. As protein: CAWSVGRDTEAFF.